One and the same sample provided the 8 T cell receptor beta chains below, sequenced in a study of blood T cell repertoires in COVID-19. Profiled with immunoSEQ multiplex PCR; TCRdb holds only in-frame clones, not every one. Of about 190,000 clones listed, approximately 90% are singletons. The sequencing input was PBMCs or T cells enriched from blood (not recorded which). The receptors were sampled from a middle-aged woman in a cohort exposed to, infected with or recovered from COVID-19 (not recorded which).

The chain couples TRBV6-5 to TRBJ1-6; 7 nucleotides align to TRBD1. CDR1 and CDR2 from the germline V gene are MNHEY and SVGAGI. Trimming cost V 4 bases and J 7 bases; bases outside gene matches: 10. The CDR3 runs 16 residues. Here the CDR3 reads CASSFSGRQGNSPLHF. DNA for the CDR3: TGTGCCAGCAGTTTCAGCGGAAGACAGGGCAATTCACCCCTCCACTTT.

The V and J genes are TRBV19 and TRBJ2-5, with D tentatively TRBD1 (6 bases). Trimming removed 0 bases at V and 0 bases at J, with 11 bases between. CDR1 and CDR2 (germline): LNHDA, SQIVND (reference sequence). The CDR3 runs to 16 residues. CDR3 in amino acids: CASSIDPRTDQETQYF. The CDR3 DNA reads TGTGCCAGTAGTATAGATCCCCGGACAGACCAAGAGACCCAGTACTTC.

V usage is TRBV5-1 and J usage is TRBJ1-1, with 7 bases matching TRBD1. Germline V CDR1 and CDR2: SGHRS, YFSETQ. The length of the CDR3 is 13 residues. The trim removed 3 bases at V and 4 bases at J, leaving 3 bases unmatched. CDR3 sequence reads: CASSYGTVTEAFF. The CDR3 DNA reads as TGCGCCAGCAGCTACGGGACAGTCACTGAAGCTTTCTTT.

The V and J genes are TRBV6-5 and TRBJ2-5; a possible D gene is TRBD1 (6 bases). V gave up 8 bases and J gave up 1 base, with 14 bases separating them. The germline gives CDR1 MNHEY, CDR2 SVGAGI. CDR3 length: 14 amino acids. As DNA, the CDR3 is TGTGCCAGCCGTAGGACAGCCCCCCAAGAGACCCAGTACTTC. This sequence encodes CASRRTAPQETQYF.

The chain joins TRBV29-1 to TRBJ1-1; TRBD1 agrees at 7 bases. Trimming cost V 7 bases and J 5 bases; bases outside gene matches: 10. Germline assignment: CDR1 SQVTM and CDR2 ANQGSEA. The CDR3 runs 13 residues. The CDR3 DNA follows: TGCAGCGGGAACAGACAGGGTGGAACTGAAGCTTTCTTT. Translation: CSGNRQGGTEAFF.

The rearrangement joins TRBV5-4 to TRBJ2-3; TRBD2 matches 15 bases. CDR1 SGHNT and CDR2 YYREEE come from the germline V gene (reference sequence). Trimming removed 3 bases from V and 5 bases from J; junction bases left unmatched: 10. The CDR3 length is 18 residues. CDR3 residues: CASSSRTSGGGYGDTQYF. DNA of the CDR3: TGTGCCAGCAGCTCCCGGACTAGCGGGGGGGGTTATGGAGATACGCAGTATTTT.

This sequence joins TRBV7-2 and TRBJ1-5; 10 positions agree with TRBD1. Per the germline V gene, CDR1 is SGHTA and CDR2 is FQGNSA. This CDR3 has 16 amino acids. J was trimmed by 2 bases and V by 2 bases; bases with no gene match: 3. The CDR3 DNA reads TGTGCCAGCAGCTTACGGACAGGGGGAGGCAATCAGCCCCAGCATTTT. This codes for CASSLRTGGGNQPQHF.

This clone was recorded once. The DNA for the CDR3 is TGTGCCAGCACCCCATTTTTTGGACAGGGGTCCGACGTCCTGACTTTC. Translated: CASTPFFGQGSDVLTF. J is TRBJ2-6 and V is TRBV11-2, with 9 bases fitting TRBD1. The length of the CDR3 is 16 residues. V lost 7 bases, J lost 11 bases, and 15 bases stayed unmatched. The germline gives CDR1 SGHAT, CDR2 FQNNGV.